This TCR beta chain comes out of a study of T-cell memory formation after mild COVID-19 (dated by TCRdb to about 2021). About the study as a whole: TCR sequence clusters from the two donors were found to be largely donor specific. T-cell clones expanding and contracting after mild COVID-19 in a couple of donors were tracked by longitudinal TCRalpha and TCRbeta repertoire sequencing. Two young, previously healthy adult volunteers made up the cohort, one male and one female. What the research found in general, with its limitations: Contracting CD4+ clones were found mainly in CM and EM memory subsets, while CD8+ clones were enriched in EMRA. The study included only a couple of mild cases, and larger cohorts that include severe cases with pre-infection samples were judged to be necessary. Whether the second-wave clones peaking on day 37 were SARS-CoV-2 specific was not confirmed. Some responding clones were detected in pre-infection memory, suggesting pre-existing cross-reactive memory T cells joined the SARS-CoV-2 response. From day 15 to 85, contracting clones showed balanced CD4/CD8 phenotypes, whereas a second wave of clones that expanded from day 15 to 37 leaned towards CD4+.

In this sample, this clonotype turned up many times. This clone's antigen is unknown. Per-base qualities were not stored, and no clone one base away is much larger. PBMCs were isolated by Ficoll-Paque density gradient centrifugation. This sample was sequenced with an Illumina NovaSeq 6000. TCRalpha and TCRbeta cDNA libraries were constructed by 5'RACE with constant-segment primers, with sample barcodes and unique molecular identifiers being introduced. RNA was extracted from every sample with Trizol reagent. Library amplification was performed in two PCR steps, and a second sample barcode and Illumina TruSeq adapters were introduced in the second step. Sequencing of the libraries was done on an Illumina NovaSeq, producing 2 x 150 bp paired-end reads. On the authors' methods: Demultiplexing of reads and collapsing into UMI-guided consensus sequences were performed with migec v1.2.7. Using mixcr v2.1.11, UMI consensuses were aligned to TRA and TRB V and J templates and then assembled into clonotypes. A clonotype was counted as expanded or contracted only when both edgeR and NoisET called the clonotype significant, with the noise models trained on biological replicates. For edgeR calls, a false discovery rate-adjusted p below 0.01 and a log2 fold-change threshold of 1 were applied. As an exploratory analysis of dynamics, max-normalized trajectories of the 1000 most abundant clonotypes were examined by PCA with hierarchical clustering. The CD4 or CD8 phenotype of responding clones was assigned using the separately sequenced CD4+ and CD8+ repertoires. The public reads were reprocessed in TCRdb via fastp at Q25 and MiXCR, keeping in-frame beta chains. Every distinct CDR3 protein forms one entry, paired with its most common genes and DNA. V and J calls and clone size were set by TCRdb, not the authors. The sample contains 200,000 to 300,000 distinct CDR3 sequences, around 10% of them found a single time. The ten largest clones represent 22% of the sample.

The CDR1 and CDR2 encoded by the germline V gene are SGHVS and FNYEAQ. V sheds 1 base and J sheds 6 bases, leaving 15 bases between their ends. From cysteine to phenylalanine, the CDR3 is 15 amino acids long. Only the CDR3 DNA stays, 45 bases, in frame from base 1. Sequencing used PBMCs or a T cell subset sorted from them (not recorded which). This clonotype was obtained from a young man who had mild COVID-19 (a few samples of this study predate the infection). The sample titles of this study are shuffled in the database, so cell type and time point are left out; the donor was told from shared clones. This receptor chain uses TRBV7-6 and TRBJ1-1, with the D segment identity uncertain. The nucleotide sequence is given as TGTGCCAGCAGCTTAGGCCCGCAAAAGGAGGCTGAAGCTTTCTTT. Translated, this gives CASSLGPQKEAEAFF.